This is a list of T cell receptor beta chains from one sample in a study of blood T cells in healthy people across ages. Each CDR3 protein is one row after TCRdb ran MiXCR on the 5' RACE reads. The table records roughly 1,100,000 distinct CDR3 sequences, almost 25% of them present only once. The sample was also reused in another study, on T cells of mothers and their children.

The sample taken for sequencing was blood. The receptors derive from a girl aged 2-10 years in good health. Both conserved end residues are part of each CDR3. Each record gives: clone size, D gene, J gene, V gene, CDR3 DNA, CDR3 protein. A D gene is named only where the DNA matches it firmly. Clone size is given for some rows only: seen once, a few or many times, or a class if the clone is expanded.

-	-	TRBJ2-5	TRBV19	TGTGCCAGTAGCCCAGACAGGCGCCGGGAGACCCAGTACTTC	CASSPDRRRETQYF
-	TRBD1	TRBJ2-7	TRBV7-9	TGCGCCAGCAGCTTATCGGTCGTGGGACAGGTTGAATACGAGCAGTACTTC	CASSLSVVGQVEYEQYF
many	-	TRBJ2-5	TRBV5-1	TGCGCCAGCAGCTTGGCCGGAACAGCTGAAGAGACCCAGTACTTC	CASSLAGTAEETQYF
-	TRBD1	TRBJ1-4	TRBV24-1	TGTGCCACCAGCTCTACCGGGACAGGGGGAGAAAAACTGTTTTTT	CATSSTGTGGEKLFF
many	TRBD1	TRBJ1-1	TRBV4-3	TGCGCCAGCAGCCAAGAAACCAGGGGGCGTGCTTTCTTT	CASSQETRGRAFF
-	-	TRBJ1-2	TRBV29-1	TGCAGCGTTGAACAGATGAGGGATGGCTACACCTTC	CSVEQMRDGYTF
few	-	TRBJ2-5	TRBV4-3	TGCGCCAGCAGCCAATACCACCTAGAGCCACGAGAGACCCAGTACTTC	CASSQYHLEPRETQYF
many	-	TRBJ2-5	TRBV29-1	TGCAGCGTTGAAACGGGATATGAAGAGACCCAGTACTTC	CSVETGYEETQYF
-	-	TRBJ1-4	TRBV7-9	TGTGCCAGCAGCTCGATGACATCAGGGAAGTTTTTT	CASSSMTSGKFF
-	-	TRBJ2-1	TRBV15	TGTGCCACCAGCAGTGAGGGCTCATCAACTTACAATGAGCAGTTCTTC	CATSSEGSSTYNEQFF
-	-	TRBJ2-1	TRBV4-1	TGCGCCAGCAGCGGAGATCTGGGCAATGAGCAGTTCTTC	CASSGDLGNEQFF
-	-	TRBJ2-3	TRBV10-1	TGCGCCAGCAGCGCCCGGAGCGGAGATACGCAGTATTTT	CASSARSGDTQYF
-	-	TRBJ1-1	TRBV7-9	TGTGCCAGCAGCTTAGCGTACGAGGAGGAAGCTTTCTTT	CASSLAYEEEAFF